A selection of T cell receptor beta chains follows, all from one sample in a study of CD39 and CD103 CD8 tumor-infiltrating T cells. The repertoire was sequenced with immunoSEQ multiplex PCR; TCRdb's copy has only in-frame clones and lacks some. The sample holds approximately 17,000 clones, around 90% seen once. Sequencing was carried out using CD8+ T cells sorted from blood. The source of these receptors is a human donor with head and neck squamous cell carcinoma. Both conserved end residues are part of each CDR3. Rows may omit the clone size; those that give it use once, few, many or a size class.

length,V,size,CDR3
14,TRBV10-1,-,CASSDWTGEDEQYF
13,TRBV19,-,CASSMWGSTEAFF
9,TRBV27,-,CASGLEQYF
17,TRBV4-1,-,CASSQEPALFSGNTIYF
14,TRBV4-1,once,CASSHPYGEDTQYF
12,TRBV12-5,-,CASGLRPGEAFF
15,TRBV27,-,CASSPRDNYPYEQYF
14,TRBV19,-,CATSPTGGIGEQYF
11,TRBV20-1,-,CSARDRDRRPF
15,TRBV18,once,CASSLDQGWTGELFF
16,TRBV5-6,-,CASGNPAGGWYNEQFF
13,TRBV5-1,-,CASSFQQGYEQYF
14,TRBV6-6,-,CASTDGRFWNEQFF